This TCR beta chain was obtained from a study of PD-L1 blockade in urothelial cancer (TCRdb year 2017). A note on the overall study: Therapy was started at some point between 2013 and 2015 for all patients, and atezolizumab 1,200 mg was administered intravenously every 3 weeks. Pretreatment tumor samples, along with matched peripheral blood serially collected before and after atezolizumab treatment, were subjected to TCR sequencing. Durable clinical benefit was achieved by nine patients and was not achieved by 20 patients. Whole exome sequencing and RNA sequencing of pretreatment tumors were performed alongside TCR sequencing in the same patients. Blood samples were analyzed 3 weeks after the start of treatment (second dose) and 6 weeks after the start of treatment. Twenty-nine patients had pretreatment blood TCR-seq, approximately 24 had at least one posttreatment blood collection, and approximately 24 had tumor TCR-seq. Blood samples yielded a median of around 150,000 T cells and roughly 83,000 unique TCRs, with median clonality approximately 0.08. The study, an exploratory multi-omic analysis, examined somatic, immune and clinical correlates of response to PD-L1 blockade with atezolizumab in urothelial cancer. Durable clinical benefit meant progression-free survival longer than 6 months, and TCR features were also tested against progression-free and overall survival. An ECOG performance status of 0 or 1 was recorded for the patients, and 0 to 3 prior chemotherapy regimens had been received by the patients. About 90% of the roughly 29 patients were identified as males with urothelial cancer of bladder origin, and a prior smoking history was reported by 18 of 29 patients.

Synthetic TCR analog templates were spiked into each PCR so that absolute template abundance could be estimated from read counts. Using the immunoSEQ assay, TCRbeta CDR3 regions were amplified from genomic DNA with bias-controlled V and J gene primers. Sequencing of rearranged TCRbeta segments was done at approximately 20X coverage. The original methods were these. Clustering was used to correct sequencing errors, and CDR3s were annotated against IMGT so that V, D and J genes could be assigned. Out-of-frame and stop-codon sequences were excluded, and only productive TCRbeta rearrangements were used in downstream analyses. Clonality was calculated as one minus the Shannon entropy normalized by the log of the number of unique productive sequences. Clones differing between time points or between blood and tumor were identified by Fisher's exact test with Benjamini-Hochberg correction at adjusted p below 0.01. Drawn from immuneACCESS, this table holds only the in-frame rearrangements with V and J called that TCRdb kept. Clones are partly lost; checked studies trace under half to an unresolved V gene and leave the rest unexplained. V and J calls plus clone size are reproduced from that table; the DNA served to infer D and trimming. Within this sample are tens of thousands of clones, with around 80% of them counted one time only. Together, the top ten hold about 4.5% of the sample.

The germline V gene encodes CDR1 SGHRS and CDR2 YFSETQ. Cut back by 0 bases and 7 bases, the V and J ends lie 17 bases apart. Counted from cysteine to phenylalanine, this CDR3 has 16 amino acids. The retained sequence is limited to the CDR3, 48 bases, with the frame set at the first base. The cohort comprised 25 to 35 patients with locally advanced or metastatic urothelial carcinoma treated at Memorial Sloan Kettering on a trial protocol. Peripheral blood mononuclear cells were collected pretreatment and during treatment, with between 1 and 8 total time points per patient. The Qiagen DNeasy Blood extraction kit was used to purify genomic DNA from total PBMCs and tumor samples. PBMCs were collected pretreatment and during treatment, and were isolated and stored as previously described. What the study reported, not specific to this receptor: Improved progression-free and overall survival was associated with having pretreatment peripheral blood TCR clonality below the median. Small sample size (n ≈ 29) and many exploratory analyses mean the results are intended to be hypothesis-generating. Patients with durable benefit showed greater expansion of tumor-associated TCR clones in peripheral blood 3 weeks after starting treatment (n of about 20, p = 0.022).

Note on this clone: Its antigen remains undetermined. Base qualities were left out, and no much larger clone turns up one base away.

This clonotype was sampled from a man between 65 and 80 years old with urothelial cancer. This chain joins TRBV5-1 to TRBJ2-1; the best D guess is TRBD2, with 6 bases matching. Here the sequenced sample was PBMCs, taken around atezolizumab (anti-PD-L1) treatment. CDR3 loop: CASSLVRGSAMNEQFF. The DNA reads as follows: TGCGCCAGCAGCTTGGTTCGGGGGAGCGCTATGAATGAGCAGTTCTTC. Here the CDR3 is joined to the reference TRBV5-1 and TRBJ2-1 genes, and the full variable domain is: KAGVTQTPRYLIKTRGQQVTLSCSPISGHRSVSWYQQTPGQGLQFLFEYFSETQRNKGNFPGRFSGRQFSNSRSEMNVSTLELGDSALYLCASSLVRGSAMNEQFFGPGTRLTVL.